This is a list of T cell receptor beta chains from one sample in a study of blood T cell repertoires in COVID-19. This table comes from immunoSEQ multiplex PCR, and its TCRdb copy is limited to in-frame clones, with some not included. There are 250,000 to 350,000 clones in the sample; about 82% occur only once, and roughly 1.6% lies in the top ten. The sequenced material came from peripheral blood. Every receptor here comes from a woman aged 50 to 60 with acute or convalescent COVID-19. Each CDR3 is given with its conserved first and last residue. Fields, in order: V gene, CDR3 protein.

V gene: TRBV19; CDR3 protein: CASSVQFTDTQYF
V gene: TRBV2; CDR3 protein: CASTLYGGTQETQYF
V gene: TRBV27; CDR3 protein: CASRRTGQGSNQPQHF
V gene: TRBV7-2; CDR3 protein: CASSPATGLAYEQYF
V gene: TRBV6-6; CDR3 protein: CASSQTGLAREQYF
V gene: TRBV7-8; CDR3 protein: CASSSGLAGGYF
V gene: TRBV19; CDR3 protein: CASSPGGVGTVYGYTF
V gene: TRBV24-1; CDR3 protein: CATSDPGNEQFF
V gene: TRBV10-3; CDR3 protein: CAISGVGDQPQHF
V gene: TRBV19; CDR3 protein: CASSIEGTGADEQYF
V gene: TRBV2; CDR3 protein: CASSDSLTGVNQPQHF
V gene: TRBV4-2; CDR3 protein: CASSQDRTGGGNTIYF
V gene: TRBV5-8; CDR3 protein: CASSLTGAGNQPQHF
V gene: TRBV19; CDR3 protein: CASSQPGGDNQPQHF
V gene: TRBV25-1; CDR3 protein: CASSRLAGDLSPYNEQFF
V gene: TRBV3-1/TRBV3-2; CDR3 protein: CASSLAGYSGANVLTF
V gene: TRBV6-5; CDR3 protein: CASSPRTAYEQYF
V gene: TRBV11-2; CDR3 protein: CASSPAWGEFYGYTF
V gene: TRBV7-2; CDR3 protein: CASSFGTGNYEQYF
V gene: TRBV19; CDR3 protein: CASGDQGRVNTEAFF
V gene: TRBV9; CDR3 protein: CASSVAPGMFTDTQYF
V gene: TRBV20-1; CDR3 protein: CSARGPSGAFF
V gene: TRBV27; CDR3 protein: CASSLLTGENSPLHF
V gene: TRBV6-5; CDR3 protein: CASSYVGEGEQYF
V gene: TRBV24-1; CDR3 protein: CATSVTVGETQYF
V gene: TRBV6-2/TRBV6-3; CDR3 protein: CASSYRGMGWNQPQHF
V gene: TRBV7-3; CDR3 protein: CASSPNRGKRTQYF
V gene: TRBV5-1; CDR3 protein: CASSLGITGTYNSPLHF
V gene: TRBV11-2; CDR3 protein: CASSVTENYGYTF
V gene: TRBV27; CDR3 protein: CASGTSRNNEQFF
V gene: TRBV2; CDR3 protein: CASSSTYEQYF
V gene: TRBV28; CDR3 protein: CASSQWTGGNEKLFF
V gene: TRBV19; CDR3 protein: CASSTTGIGWYEQYF
V gene: TRBV18; CDR3 protein: CASSPGTGTGYTF
V gene: TRBV28; CDR3 protein: CASSLGTASYEQYF
V gene: TRBV2; CDR3 protein: CASSVYRDRGYF
V gene: TRBV30; CDR3 protein: CAWSVAGSDTQYF